These T cell receptor beta chains were read from a single sample in a study of blood T cell repertoires in COVID-19. The repertoire was sequenced with immunoSEQ multiplex PCR; TCRdb's copy has only in-frame clones and lacks some. The table includes approximately 260,000 clones, 80% to 90% detected once. The specimen sequenced was peripheral blood. All receptors come from a woman aged 70-85 years with acute or convalescent COVID-19. CDR3s include the opening cysteine and the closing phenylalanine or tryptophan. Fields, in order: D gene, V gene, CDR3 length, J gene, clone size, CDR3 protein, CDR3 DNA. A D gene is named only where the DNA matches it firmly. Clone size is given for some rows only: seen once, a few or many times, or a class if the clone is expanded.

d_call: TRBD1
v_call: TRBV5-1
cdr3_length: 16
j_call: TRBJ2-5
clone_size: -
cdr3_aa: CASSQGRQGVEETQYF
cdr3_nt: TGCGCCAGCAGCCAAGGGAGACAGGGTGTGGAGGAGACCCAGTACTTC

d_call: TRBD1
v_call: TRBV27
cdr3_length: 18
j_call: TRBJ1-2
clone_size: -
cdr3_aa: CASSLSPLPGTGRWGYTF
cdr3_nt: TGTGCCAGCAGTTTAAGTCCACTCCCCGGGACAGGGCGTTGGGGCTACACCTTC

d_call: -
v_call: TRBV6-4
cdr3_length: 16
j_call: TRBJ2-3
clone_size: -
cdr3_aa: CASSDGRGGGTDTQYF
cdr3_nt: TGTGCCAGCAGTGACGGCCGGGGAGGAGGCACAGATACGCAGTATTTT

d_call: -
v_call: TRBV29-1
cdr3_length: 13
j_call: TRBJ1-1
clone_size: -
cdr3_aa: CSARRFGDTEAFF
cdr3_nt: TGCAGCGCTCGGAGGTTTGGCGACACTGAAGCTTTCTTT

d_call: TRBD1
v_call: TRBV28
cdr3_length: 14
j_call: TRBJ1-1
clone_size: -
cdr3_aa: CASSFGTGITEAFF
cdr3_nt: TGTGCCAGCAGTTTCGGGACAGGGATTACTGAAGCTTTCTTT

d_call: TRBD2
v_call: TRBV7-8
cdr3_length: 16
j_call: TRBJ2-2
clone_size: -
cdr3_aa: CASSLGLAGGTGELFF
cdr3_nt: TGTGCCAGCAGCTTAGGACTAGCGGGGGGCACCGGGGAGCTGTTTTTT

d_call: -
v_call: TRBV7-8
cdr3_length: 13
j_call: TRBJ2-5
clone_size: -
cdr3_aa: CASSLNSFETQYF
cdr3_nt: TGTGCCAGCAGCTTAAACAGTTTTGAGACCCAGTACTTC

d_call: TRBD2
v_call: TRBV4-2
cdr3_length: 18
j_call: TRBJ2-1
clone_size: -
cdr3_aa: CASSQDQVVGGGALEQFF
cdr3_nt: TGTGCCAGCAGCCAAGATCAGGTGGTAGGCGGGGGGGCCCTTGAGCAGTTCTTC

d_call: TRBD1
v_call: TRBV2
cdr3_length: 16
j_call: TRBJ2-5
clone_size: -
cdr3_aa: CASSLAPQGAQETQYF
cdr3_nt: TGTGCCAGCTCCCTAGCCCCACAGGGGGCCCAAGAGACCCAGTACTTC

d_call: -
v_call: TRBV5-4
cdr3_length: 14
j_call: TRBJ2-7
clone_size: -
cdr3_aa: CASSMGARTVEQYF
cdr3_nt: TGTGCCAGCAGCATGGGGGCGCGAACCGTCGAGCAGTACTTC

d_call: -
v_call: TRBV19
cdr3_length: 14
j_call: TRBJ2-7
clone_size: -
cdr3_aa: CASSSSGATYEQYF
cdr3_nt: TGTGCCAGTAGTTCCAGCGGAGCTACCTACGAGCAGTACTTC

d_call: TRBD2
v_call: TRBV9
cdr3_length: 16
j_call: TRBJ2-3
clone_size: -
cdr3_aa: CASSLLAGAGTDTQYF
cdr3_nt: TGTGCCAGCAGCCTACTAGCGGGGGCTGGCACAGATACGCAGTATTTT

d_call: TRBD1
v_call: TRBV5-1
cdr3_length: 15
j_call: TRBJ1-1
clone_size: -
cdr3_aa: CASSLARDRGTEAFF
cdr3_nt: TGCGCCAGCAGCTTGGCAAGGGACAGGGGCACTGAAGCTTTCTTT

d_call: TRBD2
v_call: TRBV10-3
cdr3_length: 17
j_call: TRBJ2-1
clone_size: once
cdr3_aa: CATKGSSGGPSYNEQFF
cdr3_nt: TGTGCCACCAAAGGTTCTAGCGGGGGGCCCTCCTACAATGAGCAGTTCTTC

d_call: -
v_call: TRBV19
cdr3_length: 16
j_call: TRBJ1-1
clone_size: -
cdr3_aa: CASSIGGRIPQAEAFF
cdr3_nt: TGTGCCAGTAGTATCGGGGGGAGGATCCCCCAGGCTGAAGCTTTCTTT

d_call: TRBD2
v_call: TRBV9
cdr3_length: 16
j_call: TRBJ2-1
clone_size: once
cdr3_aa: CASSVTTSVVINEQFF
cdr3_nt: TGTGCCAGCAGCGTGACGACTAGCGTCGTTATAAATGAGCAGTTCTTC

d_call: -
v_call: TRBV5-4
cdr3_length: 16
j_call: TRBJ2-3
clone_size: -
cdr3_aa: CASSFSVGGVTDTQYF
cdr3_nt: TGTGCCAGCAGCTTTTCGGTGGGGGGTGTCACAGATACGCAGTATTTT

d_call: -
v_call: TRBV3-1/TRBV3-2
cdr3_length: 14
j_call: TRBJ1-2
clone_size: once
cdr3_aa: CASSQRGRSEGYTF
cdr3_nt: TGTGCCAGCAGCCAGCGGGGACGATCGGAGGGCTACACCTTC

d_call: TRBD2
v_call: TRBV27
cdr3_length: 12
j_call: TRBJ2-1
clone_size: few
cdr3_aa: CASTSGYNEQFF
cdr3_nt: TGTGCCAGCACTAGCGGCTACAATGAGCAGTTCTTC

d_call: TRBD1
v_call: TRBV11-3
cdr3_length: 15
j_call: TRBJ2-3
clone_size: -
cdr3_aa: CASSSRTGDTDTQYF
cdr3_nt: TGTGCCAGCAGCTCCCGGACAGGGGACACAGATACGCAGTATTTT

d_call: -
v_call: TRBV5-1
cdr3_length: 12
j_call: TRBJ1-1
clone_size: -
cdr3_aa: CASSLNGGEAFF
cdr3_nt: TGCGCCAGCAGCTTGAACGGGGGGGAAGCTTTCTTT

d_call: TRBD2
v_call: TRBV19
cdr3_length: 16
j_call: TRBJ2-1
clone_size: -
cdr3_aa: CASSTFSGGGYNEQFF
cdr3_nt: TGTGCCAGTAGTACGTTTAGCGGGGGAGGATACAATGAGCAGTTCTTC

d_call: -
v_call: TRBV7-7
cdr3_length: 13
j_call: TRBJ1-1
clone_size: -
cdr3_aa: CASSLAQGTEAFF
cdr3_nt: TGTGCTAGCAGCTTAGCACAGGGAACTGAAGCTTTCTTT

d_call: TRBD1
v_call: TRBV19
cdr3_length: 16
j_call: TRBJ2-4
clone_size: -
cdr3_aa: CASSILGTGVSNIQYF
cdr3_nt: TGTGCCAGTAGTATCCTCGGGACAGGGGTTTCAAACATTCAGTACTTC

d_call: -
v_call: TRBV2
cdr3_length: 14
j_call: TRBJ1-6
clone_size: -
cdr3_aa: CASSHGSGGSPLHF
cdr3_nt: TGTGCCAGCAGCCACGGGAGCGGGGGTTCACCCCTCCACTTT

d_call: -
v_call: TRBV19
cdr3_length: 12
j_call: TRBJ1-2
clone_size: -
cdr3_aa: CASSILNYGYTF
cdr3_nt: TGTGCCAGTAGTATACTGAACTATGGCTACACCTTC

d_call: TRBD1
v_call: TRBV7-6
cdr3_length: 17
j_call: TRBJ2-5
clone_size: -
cdr3_aa: CASSPRDRAARAETQYF
cdr3_nt: TGTGCCAGCAGCCCTCGGGACAGGGCGGCCCGGGCGGAGACCCAGTACTTC

d_call: -
v_call: TRBV18
cdr3_length: 15
j_call: TRBJ1-1
clone_size: -
cdr3_aa: CASSVQQGVNTEAFF
cdr3_nt: TGTGCCAGCTCAGTCCAACAGGGCGTGAACACTGAAGCTTTCTTT

d_call: -
v_call: TRBV10-1
cdr3_length: 13
j_call: TRBJ2-3
clone_size: -
cdr3_aa: CATGGRRADTQYF
cdr3_nt: TGCGCCACCGGCGGAAGGCGGGCAGATACGCAGTATTTT

d_call: TRBD1
v_call: TRBV29-1
cdr3_length: 13
j_call: TRBJ1-4
clone_size: -
cdr3_aa: CSAKQGLNEKLFF
cdr3_nt: TGCAGCGCTAAACAGGGGCTTAATGAAAAACTGTTTTTT

d_call: -
v_call: TRBV12-3/TRBV12-4
cdr3_length: 13
j_call: TRBJ2-2
clone_size: -
cdr3_aa: CASTLRTAGELFF
cdr3_nt: TGTGCCAGCACCTTGCGCACCGCCGGGGAGCTGTTTTTT

d_call: TRBD1
v_call: TRBV5-1
cdr3_length: 14
j_call: TRBJ1-5
clone_size: -
cdr3_aa: CASSAGQGNQPQHF
cdr3_nt: TGCGCCAGCAGCGCGGGACAGGGCAATCAGCCCCAGCATTTT

d_call: TRBD1
v_call: TRBV2
cdr3_length: 14
j_call: TRBJ1-1
clone_size: -
cdr3_aa: CASSTQGWSTEAFF
cdr3_nt: TGTGCCAGCAGCACACAGGGGTGGAGCACTGAAGCTTTCTTT